This TCR beta chain was retrieved from a study of blood T cell repertoires in COVID-19. Study context: Whether acute or convalescent, the COVID-19 samples came from the United States, Italy and Spain.

With 5 bases removed from V and 2 bases from J, the gap between germline ends came to 13 bases. The CDR3 loop spans 14 amino acids. Per germline, CDR1 MDHEN and CDR2 SYDVKM. Methods used by the authors: Nucleated cell number was recorded as an estimate derived from reference gene primer amplification. Sequencing was performed with immunoSEQ multiplex PCR; in TCRdb, only in-frame clones are kept and a portion is missing. D and trimming come from the DNA, and the V and J calls and clone size come from that table. The table shows under 200,000 clones, with 85% to 95% occurring only once. This receptor was obtained from a man aged 50 or older with acute or convalescent COVID-19. V is TRBV28 and J is TRBJ2-7; D unclear. Sequencing was performed on peripheral blood. The CDR3 nucleotides are TGTGCCAGCAGTCCCCGGGTGAGTGCCTACGAGCAGTACTTC. It specifies CASSPRVSAYEQYF.